Shown below are 23 T cell receptor beta chains from a single sample sequenced in a study of beta chain features in type 1 diabetes. Investigators reverse transcribed all isolated RNA, so they sequenced expressed TCRB transcripts. Only in-frame clones appear in the TCRdb table, and some are missing; sequencing was by immunoSEQ multiplex PCR. Of 390,000 or so clones in the sample, around 13% were seen once. The sequenced material came from naive CD4+ T cells from blood. Source of these receptors: a man aged 30-40 years in good health.

The chain is built from TRBV14 and TRBJ2-3, with 11 bases fitting TRBD2. This CDR3 is built from 15 residues. The V gene end was trimmed by 4 bases and the J gene end by 2 bases; junction bases not matched to a gene: 2. CDR1 and CDR2 from the germline V gene are SGHDN and FVKESK. The CDR3 reads CASSLLAGDTDTQYF. The CDR3, as DNA: TGTGCCAGCAGCCTACTAGCGGGGGACACAGATACGCAGTATTTT. Variable domain in full (rest from reference TRBV14 and TRBJ2-3): EAGVTQFPSHSVIEKGQTVTLRCDPISGHDNLYWYRRVMGKEIKFLLHFVKESKQDESGMPNNRFLAERTGGTYSTLKVQPAELEDSGVYFCASSLLAGDTDTQYFGPGTRLTVL.

This chain connects TRBV11-2 to TRBJ1-1; D remains unclear. The V end was cut by 0 bases, the J end by 10 bases, with 15 bases between. Germline lookup yields CDR1 SGHAT and CDR2 FQNNGV. The CDR3 contains 14 residues. CDR3 loop: CASSLDLKPPGAFF. As DNA, the CDR3 is TGTGCCAGCAGCTTAGATCTGAAACCACCGGGAGCTTTCTTT.

The chain couples TRBV11-2 to TRBJ2-7; D is unresolved. Germline V lookup: CDR1 SGHAT, CDR2 FQNNGV. The V end lost 1 base, the J end lost 6 bases, and 16 bases lay between the germline ends. The length of the CDR3 is 15 residues. CDR3 loop: CASSLGTPGASEQYV. The CDR3, as DNA: TGTGCCAGCAGCTTAGGGACCCCCGGTGCCAGCGAGCAGTACGTC.

Only a few counts were recorded for this clone. The rearrangement links TRBV13 to TRBJ2-7, with TRBD1 matching over 9 bases. V dropped 5 bases and J dropped 6; count of bases not matched to a gene: 8. This CDR3 is 14 amino acids long. Germline-derived CDR1 and CDR2 are PRHDT and FYEKMQ (reference sequence). CDR3 DNA sequence: TGTGCCAGCAGCAACGGATGGACAGGGGTCGAGCAGTACGTC. Its translation: CASSNGWTGVEQYV.

The chain is built from TRBV30 and TRBJ2-1, with D hard to call. Trimming took off 2 bases at V and 8 bases at J, with 19 bases between the two ends. CDR1 is GTSNPN and CDR2 is SVGIG in the germline V gene (reference sequence). The CDR3 runs to 15 residues. The CDR3 loop reads CAWSSGQVLLDEQFF. DNA for the CDR3: TGTGCCTGGAGTTCCGGGCAGGTCTTGCTGGATGAGCAGTTCTTC.

This clone was found a few times. J is TRBJ1-2 and V is TRBV5-4; D is undetermined. CDR1 SGHNT and CDR2 YYREEE come from the germline V gene (reference sequence). The germline V and J ends were trimmed by 0 bases and 2 bases, with 11 bases remaining between them. The CDR3 runs to 15 residues. This chain's CDR3 is CASSLDSGGNYGYTF. The CDR3 DNA reads TGTGCCAGCAGCTTGGATTCAGGAGGGAACTATGGCTACACCTTC.

J is TRBJ2-4 and V is TRBV11-2; TRBD1 agrees at 10 bases. Germline V lookup: CDR1 SGHAT, CDR2 FQNNGV. The V and J ends lost 5 bases and 8 bases, in that order; junction bases with no gene match: 9. This CDR3 comprises 15 residues. The CDR3 region is CASSPRQGARDIQYF. CDR3 sequence (DNA): TGTGCCAGCAGCCCACGACAGGGGGCACGGGACATTCAGTACTTC.

This clone was observed a handful of times. J is TRBJ2-7 and V is TRBV5-6; D possibly corresponds to TRBD1 (6 bases). Per the germline V gene, CDR1 is SGHDT and CDR2 is YYEEEE. V shed 3 bases and J shed 3 bases, with 16 bases lying between them. This CDR3 is 15 amino acids long. The CDR3 DNA reads as TGTGCCAGCAGCTCTCTTTTGAAAGGGGGCTACGAGCAGTACGTC. Residues: CASSSLLKGGYEQYV.

This clone came up a few times. The chain couples TRBV13 to TRBJ2-1; 8 nucleotides agree with TRBD2. CDR1 and CDR2 (germline): PRHDT, FYEKMQ (reference sequence). V lost 3 bases to trimming and J lost 5 bases; unmatched junction nucleotides: 15. CDR3 length equals 18 residues. DNA for the CDR3: TGTGCCAGCAGCTTCGGACAGCGACTAGCGTTTATCCACAATGAGCAGTTCTTC. This codes for CASSFGQRLAFIHNEQFF.

This clone was counted between two and nine times. The V call is TRBV11-2, the J call TRBJ2-4; 8 positions match TRBD1. Per the germline V gene, CDR1 is SGHAT and CDR2 is FQNNGV. The CDR3 covers 19 residues. V was clipped by 5 bases and J by 1 base; unmatched bases: 16. The CDR3 sequence is CASSPGRDRQSGAKNIQYF. The CDR3 DNA sequence: TGTGCCAGCAGCCCAGGACGGGACAGGCAATCCGGGGCCAAAAACATTCAGTACTTC.

The V gene is TRBV5-1, the J gene TRBJ2-6, with no clear D. Trimming stripped 6 bases from V and 1 base from J, with 8 bases between. CDR3 length equals 14 residues. The germline gives CDR1 SGHRS, CDR2 YFSETQ. The DNA for the CDR3 is TGCGCCAGCACCGGAGTGTCTGGGGCCAACGTCCTGACTTTC. Encoded protein: CASTGVSGANVLTF.

This clone was picked up a small number of times. V usage is TRBV9 and J usage is TRBJ2-3; perhaps TRBD2 as D (7 bases). From germline, CDR1 is SGDLS and CDR2 YYNGEE. V gave up 4 bases and J gave up 3 bases, with 18 bases separating them. The CDR3 sequence is 16 residues long. For the CDR3, the DNA is TGTGCCAGCAGCCTGGGGGGGCACGTTGAGACAGATACGCAGTATTTT. Translated, it gives CASSLGGHVETDTQYF.

This clone was found a few times. The chain couples TRBV29-1 to TRBJ2-3; 7 positions match TRBD1. J was trimmed by 3 bases and V by 7 bases; bases with no gene match: 10. CDR1 is SQVTM, CDR2 ANQGSEA, per germline. This CDR3 comprises 14 residues. CDR3 sequence: CSAEQGTRTDTQYF. The CDR3 DNA reads TGCAGCGCAGAACAGGGGACGAGGACAGATACGCAGTATTTT.

J is TRBJ2-1 and V is TRBV19; no reliable D call. Germline values: CDR1 LNHDA, CDR2 SQIVND (reference sequence). The CDR3 covers 11 residues. Trimming took off 3 bases at V and 10 bases at J, with 7 bases between the two ends. The CDR3, as DNA: TGTGCCAGTAGTATGGGGTGGGAGCAGTTCTTC. Translation gives CASSMGWEQFF.

This clone has only a few counts. V and J are TRBV7-2 and TRBJ1-6; D possibly corresponds to TRBD1 (5 bases). V lost 1 base and J 8 bases, leaving 12 bases between the germline ends. CDR1 is SGHTA and CDR2 is FQGNSA in the germline V gene. The CDR3 runs 15 residues. The CDR3 protein is CASSLVQGTDSPLHF. CDR3 DNA sequence: TGTGCCAGCAGCTTAGTGCAGGGAACGGATTCACCCCTCCACTTT.

In its sample, this clone was seen a few times. V usage is TRBV7-3 and J usage is TRBJ2-3; 7 bases are shared with TRBD1. Trimming took 5 bases from V and 2 from J; bases not matched to a gene: 4. This CDR3 is 14 amino acids long. Germline lookup yields CDR1 SGHTA and CDR2 FQGTGA. The CDR3 nucleotides are TGTGCCAGCAGCCCGGACAGGATCACAGATACGCAGTATTTT. It is translated as CASSPDRITDTQYF.

The chain has TRBV23-1 and TRBJ2-7; the match to TRBD2 covers 10 bases. TRBV23-1 is placed among ORFs of uncertain function. The length of the CDR3 is 18 residues. V was pared by 3 bases and J by 4 bases, with 15 bases of the junction left unmatched. The CDR3 nucleotides read TGCGCCAGCAGTCACATCGCTGGGGGAGCTAGCGGGGGTTACGAGCAGTACTTC. It encodes CASSHIAGGASGGYEQYF.

The J gene is TRBJ2-3, the V gene TRBV7-9; D not resolved. In germline, CDR1 is SEHNR, CDR2 FQNEAQ (reference sequence). V was clipped by 2 bases and J by 6 bases, with 9 bases between them. The CDR3 length is 13 residues. DNA for the CDR3: TGTGCCAGCAGCTTATTTATCCAGGATACGCAGTATTTT. Translation: CASSLFIQDTQYF. Full variable domain (outside the CDR3, taken from reference TRBV7-9 and TRBJ2-3): DTGVSQNPRHKITKRGQNVTFRCDPISEHNRLYWYRQTLGQGPEFLTYFQNEAQLEKSRLLSDRFSAERPKGSFSTLEIQRTEQGDSAMYLCASSLFIQDTQYFGPGTRLTVL.

The chain couples TRBV5-1 to TRBJ2-5, with D perhaps TRBD2 (6 bases). V shed 0 bases and J shed 5 bases, with 11 bases lying between them. The germline V gene has CDR1 SGHRS and CDR2 YFSETQ. The CDR3 covers 14 residues. The CDR3 DNA sequence: TGCGCCAGCAGCTTGGCAGGGAGGCTGGAGACCCAGTACTTC. This translates into CASSLAGRLETQYF.

With respect to this clone: A read error may explain this, as a much larger clone is one base away. The chain joins TRBV14 to TRBJ2-5; TRBD1 might be the D (5 bases). The V end was cut by 0 bases, the J end by 14 bases, with 13 bases between. The CDR3 length is 12 residues. Germline V lookup: CDR1 SGHDN, CDR2 FVKESK. In DNA form, the CDR3 reads TGTGCCAGCAGCCAAGATGGCAGGGCCGTCTACTTC. Translation: CASSQDGRAVYF.

The chain couples TRBV18 to TRBJ1-4; no clear D gene. CDR3 length: 15 amino acids. Per the germline V gene, CDR1 is KGHSH and CDR2 is LQKENI. With 2 bases removed from V and 2 bases from J, the gap between germline ends came to 9 bases. CDR3 nucleotide sequence: TGTGCCAGCTCACCAAGGGAAGGGACTAATGAAAAACTGTTTTTT. This translates into CASSPREGTNEKLFF.

This clone was observed a few times. V gene TRBV9 combines with J gene TRBJ2-2, with 8 bases fitting TRBD2. There are 15 residues in the CDR3. After removal of 4 bases from V and 5 bases from J, the junction contained 7 bases not matched to a gene. The germline V gene has CDR1 SGDLS and CDR2 YYNGEE. CDR3 residues: CASSPPGLVTGELFF. In nucleotides, the CDR3 is TGTGCCAGCAGCCCCCCGGGACTAGTAACCGGGGAGCTGTTTTTT.

This clone occurred a few times. This chain uses TRBV9 with TRBJ2-1, with TRBD1 as a possible D gene (6 bases). CDR1 is SGDLS, CDR2 YYNGEE, per germline. Trimming removed 3 bases at V and 11 bases at J, with 27 bases between. The CDR3 spans 17 residues. CDR3 sequence (DNA): TGTGCCAGCAGCGACGAGGGGGATGGTCGCAGAACGAGGAAGCAGTTCTTC. Amino acid sequence: CASSDEGDGRRTRKQFF.